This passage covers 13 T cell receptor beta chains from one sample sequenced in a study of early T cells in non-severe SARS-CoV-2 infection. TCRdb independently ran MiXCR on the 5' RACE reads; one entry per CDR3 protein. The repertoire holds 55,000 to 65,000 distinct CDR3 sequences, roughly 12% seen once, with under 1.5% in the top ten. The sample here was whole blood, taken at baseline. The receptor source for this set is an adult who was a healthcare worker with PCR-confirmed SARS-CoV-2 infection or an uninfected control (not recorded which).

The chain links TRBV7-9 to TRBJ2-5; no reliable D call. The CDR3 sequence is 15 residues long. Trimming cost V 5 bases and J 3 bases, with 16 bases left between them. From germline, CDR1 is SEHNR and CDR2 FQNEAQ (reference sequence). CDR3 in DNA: TGTGCCAGCAGCGCCCGGCTCGGCTGGGAAGAGACCCAGTACTTC. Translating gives CASSARLGWEETQYF.

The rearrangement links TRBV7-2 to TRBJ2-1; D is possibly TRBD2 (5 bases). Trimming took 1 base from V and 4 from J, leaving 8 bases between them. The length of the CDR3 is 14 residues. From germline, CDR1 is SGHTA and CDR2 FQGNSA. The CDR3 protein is CASSLVEGYNEQFF. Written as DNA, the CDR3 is TGTGCCAGCAGCTTAGTAGAGGGTTACAATGAGCAGTTCTTC.

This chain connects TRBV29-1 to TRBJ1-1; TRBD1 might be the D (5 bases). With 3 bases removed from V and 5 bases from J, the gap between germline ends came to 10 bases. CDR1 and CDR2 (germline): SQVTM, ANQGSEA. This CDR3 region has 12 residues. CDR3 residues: CSVDRASTEAFF. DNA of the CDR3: TGCAGCGTTGACAGGGCGAGTACTGAAGCTTTCTTT.

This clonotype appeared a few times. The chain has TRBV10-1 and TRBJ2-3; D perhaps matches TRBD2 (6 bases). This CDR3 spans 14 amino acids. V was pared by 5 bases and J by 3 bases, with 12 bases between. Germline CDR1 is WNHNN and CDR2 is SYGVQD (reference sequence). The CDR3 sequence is CASSWRGTTDTQYF. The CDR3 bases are TGCGCCAGCAGTTGGCGGGGCACAACAGATACGCAGTATTTT.

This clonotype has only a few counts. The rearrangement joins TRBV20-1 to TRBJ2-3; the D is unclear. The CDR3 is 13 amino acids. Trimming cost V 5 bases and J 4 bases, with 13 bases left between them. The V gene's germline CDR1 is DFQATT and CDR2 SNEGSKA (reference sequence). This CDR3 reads CSAPDPRADTQYF. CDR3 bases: TGCAGTGCTCCAGACCCCAGAGCAGATACGCAGTATTTT.

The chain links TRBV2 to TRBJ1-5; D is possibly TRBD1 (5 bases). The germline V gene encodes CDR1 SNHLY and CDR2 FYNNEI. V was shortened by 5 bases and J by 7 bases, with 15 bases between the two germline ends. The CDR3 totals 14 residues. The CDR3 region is CASSTPGFRQPQHF. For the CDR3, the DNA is TGTGCCAGCAGTACCCCAGGGTTCAGGCAGCCCCAGCATTTT.

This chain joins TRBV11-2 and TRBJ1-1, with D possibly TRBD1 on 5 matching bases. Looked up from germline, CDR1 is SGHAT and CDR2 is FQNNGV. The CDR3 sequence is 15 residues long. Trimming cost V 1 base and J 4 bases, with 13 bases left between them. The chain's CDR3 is CASSLVGRVVTEAFF. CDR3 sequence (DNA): TGTGCCAGCAGCTTAGTGGGCAGGGTCGTCACTGAAGCTTTCTTT.

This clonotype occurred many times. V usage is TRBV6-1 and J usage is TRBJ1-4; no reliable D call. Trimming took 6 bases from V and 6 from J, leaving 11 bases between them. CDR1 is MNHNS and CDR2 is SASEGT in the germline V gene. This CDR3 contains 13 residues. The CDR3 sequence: CASSVGADEKLFF. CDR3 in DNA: TGTGCCAGCAGCGTGGGCGCCGATGAAAAACTGTTTTTT.

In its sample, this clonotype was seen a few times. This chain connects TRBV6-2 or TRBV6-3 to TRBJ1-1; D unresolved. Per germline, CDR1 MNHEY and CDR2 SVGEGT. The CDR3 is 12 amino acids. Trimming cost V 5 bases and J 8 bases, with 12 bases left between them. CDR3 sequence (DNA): TGTGCCAGCAGTCGGAACAACTACGAAGCTTTCTTT. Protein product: CASSRNNYEAFF.

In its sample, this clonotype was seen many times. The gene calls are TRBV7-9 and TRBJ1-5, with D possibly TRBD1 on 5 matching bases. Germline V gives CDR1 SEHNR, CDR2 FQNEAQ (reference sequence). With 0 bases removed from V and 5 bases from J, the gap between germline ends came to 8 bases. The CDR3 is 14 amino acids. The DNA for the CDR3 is TGTGCCAGCAGCTTAGCTGCCAGGGATCAGCCCCAGCATTTT. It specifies CASSLAARDQPQHF.

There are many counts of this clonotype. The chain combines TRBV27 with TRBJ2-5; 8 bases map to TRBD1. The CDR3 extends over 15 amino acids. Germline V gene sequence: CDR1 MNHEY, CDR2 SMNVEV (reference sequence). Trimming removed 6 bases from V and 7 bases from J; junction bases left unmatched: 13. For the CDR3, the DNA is TGTGCCAGCAGCAGTCCCGGGACAGGAGATCGGACCCAGTACTTC. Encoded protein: CASSSPGTGDRTQYF.

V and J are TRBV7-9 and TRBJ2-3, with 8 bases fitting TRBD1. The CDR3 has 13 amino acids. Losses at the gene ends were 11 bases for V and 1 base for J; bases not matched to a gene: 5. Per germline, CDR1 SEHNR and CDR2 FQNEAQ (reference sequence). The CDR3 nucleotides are TGTGCCTCGGAGGGACAGGGCACAGATACGCAGTATTTT. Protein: CASEGQGTDTQYF.

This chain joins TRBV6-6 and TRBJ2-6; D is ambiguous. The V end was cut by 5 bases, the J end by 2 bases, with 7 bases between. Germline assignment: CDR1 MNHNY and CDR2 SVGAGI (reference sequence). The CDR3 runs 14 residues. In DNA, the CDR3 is TGTGCCAGCAGTAGAGACCCTGGGGCCAACGTCCTGACTTTC. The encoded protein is CASSRDPGANVLTF.